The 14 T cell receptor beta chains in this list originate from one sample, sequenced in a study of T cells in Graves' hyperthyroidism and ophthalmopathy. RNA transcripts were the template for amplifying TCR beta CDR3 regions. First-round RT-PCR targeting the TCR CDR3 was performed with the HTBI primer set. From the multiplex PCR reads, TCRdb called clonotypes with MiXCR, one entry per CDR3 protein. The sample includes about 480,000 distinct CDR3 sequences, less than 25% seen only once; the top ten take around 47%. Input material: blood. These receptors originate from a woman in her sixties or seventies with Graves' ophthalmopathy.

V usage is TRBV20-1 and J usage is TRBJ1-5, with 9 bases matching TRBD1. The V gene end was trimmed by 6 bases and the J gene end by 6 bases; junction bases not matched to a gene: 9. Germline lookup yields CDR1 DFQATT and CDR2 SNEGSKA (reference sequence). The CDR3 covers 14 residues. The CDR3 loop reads CSAKEGTGCQPQHF. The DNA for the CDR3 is TGCAGTGCCAAAGAAGGGACAGGGTGTCAGCCCCAGCATTTT.

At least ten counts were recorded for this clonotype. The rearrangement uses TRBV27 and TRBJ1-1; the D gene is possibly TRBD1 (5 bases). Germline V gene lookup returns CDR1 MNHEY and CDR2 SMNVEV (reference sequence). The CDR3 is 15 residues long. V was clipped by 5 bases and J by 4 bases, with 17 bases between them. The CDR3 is CASSRLSRGTTEAFF. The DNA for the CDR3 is TGTGCCAGCAGTCGATTAAGCCGGGGCACCACTGAAGCTTTCTTT.

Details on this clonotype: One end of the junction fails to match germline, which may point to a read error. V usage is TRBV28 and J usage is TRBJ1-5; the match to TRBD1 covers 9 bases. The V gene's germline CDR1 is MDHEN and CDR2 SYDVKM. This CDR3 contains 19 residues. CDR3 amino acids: CAGSAGLLTGGGNNQPQHF. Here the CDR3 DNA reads TGTGCCGGCAGTGCCGGACTCTTGACAGGGGGGGGTAACAATCAGCCCCAGCATTTT.

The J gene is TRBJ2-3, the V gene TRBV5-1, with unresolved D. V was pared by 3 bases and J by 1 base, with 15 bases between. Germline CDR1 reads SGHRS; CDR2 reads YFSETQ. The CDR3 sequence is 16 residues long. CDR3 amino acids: CASSSLLLGGTDTQYF. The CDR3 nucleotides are TGCGCCAGCAGCTCCCTTCTTTTGGGCGGCACAGATACGCAGTATTTT. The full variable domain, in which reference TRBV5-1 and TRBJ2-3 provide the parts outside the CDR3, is KAGVTQTPRYLIKTRGQQVTLSCSPISGHRSVSWYQQTPGQGLQFLFEYFSETQRNKGNFPGRFSGRQFSNSRSEMNVSTLELGDSALYLCASSSLLLGGTDTQYFGPGTRLTVL.

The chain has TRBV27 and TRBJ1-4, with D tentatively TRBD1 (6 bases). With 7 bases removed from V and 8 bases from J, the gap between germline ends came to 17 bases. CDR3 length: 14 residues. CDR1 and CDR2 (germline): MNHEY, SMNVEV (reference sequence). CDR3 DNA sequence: TGTGCCAGCACTTATATGGGGGGCGAAGAAAAACTGTTTTTT. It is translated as CASTYMGGEEKLFF.

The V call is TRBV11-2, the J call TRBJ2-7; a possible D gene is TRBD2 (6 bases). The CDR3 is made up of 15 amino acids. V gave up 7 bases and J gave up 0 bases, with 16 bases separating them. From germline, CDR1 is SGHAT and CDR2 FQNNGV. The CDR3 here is CASTTSGSSSYEQYF. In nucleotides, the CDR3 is TGTGCCAGCACCACCAGCGGGTCAAGCTCCTACGAGCAGTACTTC.

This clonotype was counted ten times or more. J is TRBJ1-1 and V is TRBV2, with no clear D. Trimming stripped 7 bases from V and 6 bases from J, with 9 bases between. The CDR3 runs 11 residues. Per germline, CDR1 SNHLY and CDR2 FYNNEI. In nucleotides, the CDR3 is TGTGCCAGCAAGGACCCGTCTGAAGCTTTCTTT. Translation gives CASKDPSEAFF.

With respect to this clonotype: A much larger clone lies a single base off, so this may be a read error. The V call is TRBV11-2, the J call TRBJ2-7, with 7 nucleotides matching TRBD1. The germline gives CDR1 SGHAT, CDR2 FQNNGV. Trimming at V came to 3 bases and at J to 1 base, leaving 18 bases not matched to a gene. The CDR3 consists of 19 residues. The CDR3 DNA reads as TGTGCCAGCAGCTTTAATGGGGCCTTTACCGGGACAGAGTCCTACGAGCAGTACTTC. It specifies CASSFNGAFTGTESYEQYF.

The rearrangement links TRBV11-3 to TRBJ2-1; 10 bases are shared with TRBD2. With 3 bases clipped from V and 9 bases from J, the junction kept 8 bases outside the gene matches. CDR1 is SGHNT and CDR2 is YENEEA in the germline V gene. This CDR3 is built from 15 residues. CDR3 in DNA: TGTGCCAGCAGCTTGGACAGCGGGAGGGCCACTGAGCAGTTCTTC. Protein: CASSLDSGRATEQFF.

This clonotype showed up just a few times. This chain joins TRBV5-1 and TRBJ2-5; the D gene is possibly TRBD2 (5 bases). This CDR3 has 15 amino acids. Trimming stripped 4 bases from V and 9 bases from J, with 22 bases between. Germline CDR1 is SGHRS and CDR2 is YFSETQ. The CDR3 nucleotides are TGCGCCAGCAGCCCACCGGACGGTCCCCACGGGGCCCAGTACTTC. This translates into CASSPPDGPHGAQYF.

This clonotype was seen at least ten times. The CDR3: CASSFSDRGYEQYF. As DNA, the CDR3 is TGTGCCAGCAGTTTTAGTGACAGAGGCTACGAGCAGTACTTC. The genes are TRBV12-3 or TRBV12-4 and TRBJ2-7; weak D call: TRBD1 (5 bases). Deletions cut 3 bases from V and 3 bases from J, with 12 bases between. The CDR3 is 14 amino acids.

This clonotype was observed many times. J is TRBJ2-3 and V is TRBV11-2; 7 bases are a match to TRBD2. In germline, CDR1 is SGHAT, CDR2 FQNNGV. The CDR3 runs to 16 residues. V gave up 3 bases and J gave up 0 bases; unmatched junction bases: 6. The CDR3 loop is CASSLVSGLSTDTQYF. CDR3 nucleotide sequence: TGTGCCAGCAGCTTGGTTAGCGGGCTGAGCACAGATACGCAGTATTTT. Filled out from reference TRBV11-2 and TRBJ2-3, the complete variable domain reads EAGVAQSPRYKIIEKRQSVAFWCNPISGHATLYWYQQILGQGPKLLIQFQNNGVVDDSQLPKDRFSAERLKGVDSTLKIQPAKLEDSAVYLCASSLVSGLSTDTQYFGPGTRLTVL.

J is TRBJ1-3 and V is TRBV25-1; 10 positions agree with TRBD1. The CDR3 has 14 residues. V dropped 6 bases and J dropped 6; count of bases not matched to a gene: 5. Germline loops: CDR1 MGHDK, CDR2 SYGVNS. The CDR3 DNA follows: TGTGCCAGCAGGTCCGGGACAGGGGTAAACACCATATATTTT. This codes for CASRSGTGVNTIYF.

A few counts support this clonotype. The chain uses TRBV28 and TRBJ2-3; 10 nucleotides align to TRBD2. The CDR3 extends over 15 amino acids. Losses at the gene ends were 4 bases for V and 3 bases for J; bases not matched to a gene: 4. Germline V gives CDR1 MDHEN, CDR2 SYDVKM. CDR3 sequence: CASSSGLALTDTQYF. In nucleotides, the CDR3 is TGTGCCAGCAGTTCGGGACTAGCGTTGACAGATACGCAGTATTTT.